The 29 T cell receptor beta chains presented below share a single source sample, sequenced in a study of cytomegalovirus exposure and HLA in healthy donors. A multiplex PCR was run with 60 Vbeta primers and 13 Jbeta primers. The assay was immunoSEQ multiplex PCR, and TCRdb's table has in-frame clones only and misses some. The sample includes approximately 220,000 clones, 80% to 90% of them seen just once. Sequencing was carried out using PBMCs. The receptors were sampled from a man aged 30 to 45 in good health and CMV-seronegative.

The V and J genes are TRBV9 and TRBJ2-3; 8 nucleotides line up with TRBD2. V was clipped by 0 bases and J by 5 bases; unmatched bases: 5. The CDR3 loop spans 15 amino acids. Germline CDR1 is SGDLS and CDR2 is YYNGEE. Written as DNA, the CDR3 is TGTGCCAGCAGCGTAGGCGGGACTAGTTTAGATACGCAGTATTTT. It codes for CASSVGGTSLDTQYF.

The chain carries TRBV6-1 and TRBJ2-7; 10 bases are shared with TRBD1. This CDR3 has 13 residues. V was pared by 4 bases and J by 4 bases, with 1 base of the junction left unmatched. Germline CDR1 and CDR2: MNHNS and SASEGT. This CDR3 reads CASSGTGGYEQYF. The CDR3 DNA reads TGTGCCAGCAGTGGGACAGGGGGATACGAGCAGTACTTC.

The J gene is TRBJ2-7, the V gene TRBV7-2, with 11 bases matching TRBD2. With 4 bases clipped from V and 6 bases from J, the junction kept 8 bases outside the gene matches. CDR3 length: 15 amino acids. Germline CDR1 and CDR2: SGHTA and FQGNSA. CDR3 loop: CASSWLAGGISEQYF. CDR3 coding DNA: TGTGCCAGCAGCTGGTTAGCGGGGGGGATCTCCGAGCAGTACTTC.

The rearrangement joins TRBV5-1 to TRBJ2-3; no clear D. From germline, CDR1 is SGHRS and CDR2 YFSETQ. Trimming removed 0 bases from V and 1 base from J, with 6 bases in between. This CDR3 spans 14 amino acids. The DNA of the CDR3 is TGCGCCAGCAGCTTGGATCAGGGCACAGATACGCAGTATTTT. This encodes CASSLDQGTDTQYF.

V is TRBV5-1 and J is TRBJ2-5, with TRBD2 matching over 11 bases. Germline CDR1 is SGHRS and CDR2 is YFSETQ. There are 16 residues in the CDR3. Germline trimming cut 6 bases from V and 2 bases from J; bases unmatched to any gene: 9. The CDR3 is CASNPGTSGPQETQYF. The CDR3 nucleotides read TGCGCCAGCAACCCCGGGACTAGCGGACCTCAAGAGACCCAGTACTTC.

The rearrangement uses TRBV11-2 and TRBJ1-6; TRBD1 matches 7 bases. CDR3 length equals 15 residues. Unmatched junction bases numbered 5, after V lost 5 bases and J lost 4 bases. Germline-derived CDR1 and CDR2 are SGHAT and FQNNGV. CDR3 loop: CASSGRQGYNSPLHF. The CDR3 DNA sequence: TGTGCCAGCAGCGGCAGACAGGGTTATAATTCACCCCTCCACTTT.

The chain employs TRBV29-1 and TRBJ1-2, with TRBD1 as a possible D gene (5 bases). The CDR3 totals 13 residues. The V and J ends lost 5 bases and 3 bases respectively, with 13 bases between them. CDR1 SQVTM and CDR2 ANQGSEA come from the germline V gene. As DNA, the CDR3 is TGCAGCGTTATATTTGGGGGGGACTATGGCTACACCTTC. It codes for CSVIFGGDYGYTF.

The V and J genes are TRBV9 and TRBJ1-1; tentatively, D is TRBD1 (5 bases). The germline CDR1 and CDR2 sequences are SGDLS and YYNGEE. The CDR3 consists of 12 residues. V gave up 6 bases and J gave up 11 bases, with 17 bases separating them. The CDR3 DNA reads as TGTGCCAGCAAGCCCGTGGGACTTGAGGCTTTCTTT. Its protein product is CASKPVGLEAFF.

V gene TRBV27 combines with J gene TRBJ2-7, with D tentatively TRBD1 (6 bases). Trimming left V 2 bases short and J 2 bases short, with 13 bases between. There are 15 residues in the CDR3. The germline CDR1 and CDR2 sequences are MNHEY and SMNVEV (reference sequence). DNA of the CDR3: TGTGCCAGCAGTTTAGGTACCGGGACAACCTACGAGCAGTACTTC. Encoded protein: CASSLGTGTTYEQYF.

The rearrangement joins TRBV27 to TRBJ2-3; 8 bases line up with TRBD2. The CDR3 is 14 residues long. CDR1 is MNHEY, CDR2 SMNVEV, per germline (reference sequence). J lost 1 base, V lost 5 bases, and 2 bases had no gene match. CDR3 in amino acids: CASSQGLGTDTQYF. Written as DNA, the CDR3 is TGTGCCAGCAGTCAGGGACTAGGCACAGATACGCAGTATTTT.

In its sample, this clone was seen a few times. The V call is TRBV2, the J call TRBJ1-5; D might be TRBD1 (5 bases). Per germline, CDR1 SNHLY and CDR2 FYNNEI. V dropped 4 bases and J dropped 4 bases, with 8 bases sitting between them. This CDR3 is built from 13 residues. The CDR3 DNA reads TGTGCCAGCAGTGGGACACCTAATCAGCCCCAGCATTTT. It codes for CASSGTPNQPQHF.

This clone was seen a handful of times. This rearrangement joins TRBV28 to TRBJ1-5; no clear D gene. Germline V gives CDR1 MDHEN, CDR2 SYDVKM. The CDR3 contains 12 residues. V was cut by 3 bases and J by 6 bases, with 6 bases left in between. CDR3 in amino acids: CASSFYPQPQHF. The CDR3 DNA is TGTGCCAGCAGTTTTTATCCTCAGCCCCAGCATTTT.

The chain uses TRBV7-2 and TRBJ2-5, with TRBD2 matching 9 bases. With 0 bases clipped from V and 5 bases from J, the junction kept 13 bases outside the gene matches. The CDR3 is made up of 18 amino acids. Germline V gene sequence: CDR1 SGHTA, CDR2 FQGNSA. CDR3 in amino acids: CASSLASGGSRVIETQYF. The CDR3, as DNA: TGTGCCAGCAGCTTAGCCAGCGGGGGGTCCCGAGTCATTGAGACCCAGTACTTC.

The CDR3 sequence is CASSQGLWGQGVLWSDTGELFF. CDR3 sequence (DNA): TGCGCCAGCAGCCAAGGACTTTGGGGGCAGGGCGTACTCTGGTCGGACACCGGGGAGCTGTTTTTT. The chain carries TRBV4-3 and TRBJ2-2, with D perhaps TRBD1 (6 bases). V dropped 1 base and J dropped 3 bases, with 30 bases sitting between them. The CDR3 spans 22 residues. Germline V lookup: CDR1 LGHNA, CDR2 YSLEER.

V and J are TRBV6-1 and TRBJ2-1, with 8 bases identical to TRBD1. Germline V gives CDR1 MNHNS, CDR2 SASEGT. The CDR3 has 12 residues. V lost 2 bases and J lost 14; bases outside the gene matches: 5. In DNA, the CDR3 is TGTGCCAGCAGTGAACCCCCGGGACAGGAGTTCTTC. The encoded protein is CASSEPPGQEFF.

On this clone: One end of the junction fails to match germline, which may point to a read error. Other DNA sequences in this sample translate to the same CDR3. The chain recombines TRBV6-6 with TRBJ1-5; TRBD1 aligns across 7 bases. The CDR3 has 15 residues. The germline V gene encodes CDR1 MNHNY and CDR2 SVGAGI (reference sequence). The DNA for the CDR3 is TGCGCCAGCAGTTACTCGACAGGGAACAATCAGCCCCAGCATTTT. It codes for CASSYSTGNNQPQHF.

This chain links TRBV7-3 with TRBJ2-7; 10 positions agree with TRBD1. Trimming removed 8 bases from V and 4 bases from J; junction bases left unmatched: 11. CDR3 size: 15 residues. Germline V gene lookup returns CDR1 SGHTA and CDR2 FQGTGA. CDR3 protein: CASAPGQGRRYEQYF. CDR3 DNA: TGTGCCAGCGCTCCGGGACAGGGGAGGAGATACGAGCAGTACTTC.

The gene calls are TRBV11-2 and TRBJ2-1; maybe TRBD2 (5 bases). V was cut by 3 bases and J by 6 bases, with 12 bases left in between. This CDR3 spans 14 amino acids. The germline CDR1 and CDR2 sequences are SGHAT and FQNNGV. CDR3 sequence: CASSFASQTNEQFF. CDR3 nucleotide sequence: TGTGCCAGCAGCTTCGCTAGCCAGACCAATGAGCAGTTCTTC.

This clone was counted a single time. A junction boundary mismatches the germline segment, possibly from a read error. The rearrangement joins TRBV7-9 to TRBJ1-1; 7 bases are shared with TRBD1. Germline V CDR1 and CDR2: SEHNR, FQNEAQ (reference sequence). CDR3 length: 14 residues. CDR3 loop: CSSSQEQGRTEAFF. CDR3 bases: TGTTCCAGCAGCCAGGAACAGGGGAGGACTGAAGCTTTCTTT.

Only a few counts were recorded for this clone. This chain joins TRBV19 and TRBJ1-6, with TRBD1 identical over 7 bases. The CDR3 contains 15 residues. With V trimmed by 8 bases and J by 9 bases, 13 bases remained unmatched. In germline, CDR1 is LNHDA, CDR2 SQIVND (reference sequence). CDR3 loop: CASAQNLGGSSPLHF. The CDR3 region has the DNA TGTGCCAGTGCCCAGAATTTAGGGGGCTCTTCACCCCTCCACTTT.

The CDR3 spells CASSFGRVPPTDTQYF. Written as DNA, the CDR3 is TGCGCCAGCAGCTTCGGCAGGGTTCCCCCCACAGATACGCAGTATTTT. The chain couples TRBV5-1 to TRBJ2-3, with a weak D call TRBD1 (5 bases). The CDR3 totals 16 residues. V lost 2 bases, J lost 2 bases, and 15 bases lay in between. Per the germline V gene, CDR1 is SGHRS and CDR2 is YFSETQ.

In this sample, this clone turned up a few times. The chain recombines TRBV7-9 with TRBJ2-5; the match to TRBD2 covers 7 bases. Germline V lookup: CDR1 SEHNR, CDR2 FQNEAQ (reference sequence). This CDR3 region has 14 residues. V trimming: 5 bases; J trimming: 5 bases; junction bases outside the gene matches: 8. DNA for the CDR3: TGTGCCAGCAGCCCGAACGTGGGGGGGGAGACCCAGTACTTC. Its translation is CASSPNVGGETQYF.

The chain combines TRBV4-1 with TRBJ1-1, with D perhaps matching TRBD1 (6 bases). Germline V lookup: CDR1 MGHRA, CDR2 YSYEKL. This CDR3 is built from 13 residues. V lost 1 base and J 7 bases, leaving 10 bases between the germline ends. The DNA for the CDR3 is TGCGCCAGCAGCCAAGGGACAGCCCGTGAAGCTTTCTTT. Encoded protein: CASSQGTAREAFF.

The chain couples TRBV27 to TRBJ2-7, with D perhaps matching TRBD1 (6 bases). This CDR3 is built from 15 residues. V was shortened by 4 bases and J by 1 base, with 14 bases between the two germline ends. Germline assignment: CDR1 MNHEY and CDR2 SMNVEV (reference sequence). The CDR3 reads CASSYSPGVSYEQYF. In nucleotides, the CDR3 is TGTGCCAGCAGTTACAGTCCAGGGGTATCCTACGAGCAGTACTTC.

As for this clone: The junction and the germline gene differ at one end; a read error may be behind it. The chain employs TRBV2 and TRBJ2-6; the D gene is possibly TRBD1 (5 bases). From germline, CDR1 is SNHLY and CDR2 FYNNEI. This CDR3 has 14 amino acids. CDR3 region: CASLYLSGASVLTF. CDR3 nucleotides: TGTGCCAGCTTATATCTCTCTGGGGCCAGCGTCCTGACTTTC. Full variable domain (remainder filled in from reference TRBV2 and TRBJ2-6): EPEVTQTPSHQVTQMGQEVILRCVPISNHLYFYWYRQILGQKVEFLVSFYNNEISEKSEIFDDQFSVERPDGSNFTLKIRSTKLEDSAMYFCASLYLSGASVLTFGAGSRLTVL.

The chain is built from TRBV19 and TRBJ2-2; 11 bases are shared with TRBD2. The ends lost 3 bases at V and 6 bases at J; junction bases unmatched: 6. Germline V gene sequence: CDR1 LNHDA, CDR2 SQIVND (reference sequence). The CDR3 runs to 16 residues. For the CDR3, the DNA is TGTGCCAGTAGTATCCCTACTAGCGGGGGTTCCGGGGAGCTGTTTTTT. Translation gives CASSIPTSGGSGELFF. The whole variable domain, filled in from reference TRBV19 and TRBJ2-2, reads DGGITQSPKYLFRKEGQNVTLSCEQNLNHDAMYWYRQDPGQGLRLIYYSQIVNDFQKGDIAEGYSVSREKKESFPLTVTSAQKNPTAFYLCASSIPTSGGSGELFFGEGSRLTVL.

In this sample, this clone turned up a few times. The rearrangement uses TRBV5-6 and TRBJ1-2; no firm D call. The germline gives CDR1 SGHDT, CDR2 YYEEEE. The V gene lost 0 bases and the J gene lost 5 bases, with 23 bases spanning the gap. CDR3 size: 18 residues. The CDR3 sequence is CASSLGGPGAGRRYGYTF. CDR3 bases: TGTGCCAGCAGCTTGGGAGGGCCTGGTGCGGGTAGACGTTATGGCTACACCTTC.

The sample holds a few counts of this clone. V gene TRBV7-9 combines with J gene TRBJ1-5, with a possible D match to TRBD1 (6 bases). The CDR3 runs to 17 residues. CDR1 and CDR2 (germline): SEHNR, FQNEAQ (reference sequence). V dropped 2 bases and J dropped 0 bases, with 14 bases sitting between them. The CDR3 loop reads CASSLFAGTHSNQPQHF. DNA for the CDR3: TGTGCCAGCAGCTTATTCGCCGGGACACATAGCAATCAGCCCCAGCATTTT.

The genes are TRBV6-1 and TRBJ2-3; TRBD2 might be the D (6 bases). Germline-derived CDR1 and CDR2 are MNHNS and SASEGT. The CDR3 length is 14 residues. Trimming shortened V by 7 bases and J by 2 bases, and 13 bases separated the two germline ends. The CDR3 here is CASTSGGATDTQYF. DNA for the CDR3: TGTGCCAGCACCTCCGGGGGAGCCACAGATACGCAGTATTTT.